One sample yielded the 17 T cell receptor beta chains listed below, sequenced in a study of radiotherapy plus CTLA-4 blockade in lung cancer. Using immunoSEQ multiplex PCR, the repertoire was profiled, and TCRdb retains in-frame clones only, with some absent. The profile covers about 88,000 clones, with roughly 78% appearing a single time and over 12% taken by the ten largest. The sequenced sample was peripheral blood, obtained from a patient treated with radiotherapy plus ipilimumab. These receptors originate from a human donor with non-small cell lung cancer that progressed on radiotherapy plus ipilimumab.

The chain carries TRBV6-6 and TRBJ1-1; TRBD1 aligns across 7 bases. V shed 5 bases and J 3 bases; nucleotides not matched to a gene: 6. The CDR3 has 14 amino acids. Germline V lookup: CDR1 MNHNY, CDR2 SVGAGI (reference sequence). The CDR3 DNA is TGTGCCAGCAGTCTGACAGGGAGGGACACTGAAGCTTTCTTT. It yields the protein CASSLTGRDTEAFF.

This chain uses TRBV30 with TRBJ2-7, with 7 bases matching TRBD1. The CDR3 has 16 amino acids. The V gene's germline CDR1 is GTSNPN and CDR2 SVGIG (reference sequence). Losses at the gene ends were 8 bases for V and 5 bases for J; bases not matched to a gene: 21. CDR3 residues: CATQSGGRGGKNEQYF. The DNA for the CDR3 is TGTGCCACCCAGTCAGGGGGACGGGGTGGAAAAAACGAGCAGTACTTC.

In this sample, this clone turned up many times. The chain is built from TRBV5-1 and TRBJ2-6, with TRBD1 identical over 8 bases. V dropped 2 bases and J dropped 0; count of bases not matched to a gene: 1. The CDR3 has 16 residues. Germline CDR1 reads SGHRS; CDR2 reads YFSETQ. CDR3 bases: TGCGCCAGCAGCTTAGACAGGGGCTCTGGGGCCAACGTCCTGACTTTC. Its translation: CASSLDRGSGANVLTF.

The chain joins TRBV2 to TRBJ2-2, with 7 bases fitting TRBD1. The germline V gene encodes CDR1 SNHLY and CDR2 FYNNEI. The CDR3 has 14 amino acids. V lost 7 bases, J lost 4 bases, and 6 bases stayed unmatched. CDR3: CASKRTGATGELFF. CDR3 nucleotides: TGTGCCAGCAAAAGGACAGGCGCCACCGGGGAGCTGTTTTTT.

In its sample, this clone was seen a few times. J is TRBJ2-7 and V is TRBV7-6; TRBD1 is a possible D gene (5 bases). The CDR3 contains 13 residues. Trimming shortened V by 1 base and J by 3 bases, and 7 bases separated the two germline ends. CDR1 SGHVS and CDR2 FNYEAQ come from the germline V gene. In nucleotides, the CDR3 is TGTGCCAGCAGCTTAGAAGGGGACTACGAGCAGTACTTC. Protein sequence: CASSLEGDYEQYF.

This clone was observed a few times. The rearrangement links TRBV28 to TRBJ1-2, with TRBD1 matching over 7 bases. Germline V gene sequence: CDR1 MDHEN, CDR2 SYDVKM. The trim removed 6 bases at V and 7 bases at J, leaving 8 bases unmatched. The CDR3 contains 13 residues. Here the CDR3 reads CASSRDRAFGYTF. The CDR3 nucleotides are TGTGCCAGCAGCCGCGACAGGGCTTTTGGCTACACCTTC.

The V and J genes are TRBV15 and TRBJ2-5, with TRBD2 matching over 10 bases. CDR3 size: 15 residues. V trimming: 5 bases; J trimming: 2 bases; junction bases outside the gene matches: 5. Germline values: CDR1 LNHNV, CDR2 YYDKDF (reference sequence). CDR3 region: CATSSLAGVQETQYF. CDR3 sequence (DNA): TGTGCCACCAGCTCCCTAGCGGGGGTTCAAGAGACCCAGTACTTC.

This chain connects TRBV5-1 to TRBJ2-6; tentatively, D is TRBD1 (6 bases). In germline, CDR1 is SGHRS, CDR2 YFSETQ. The CDR3 is made up of 15 amino acids. V gave up 0 bases and J gave up 2 bases, with 6 bases separating them. The CDR3 DNA reads as TGCGCCAGCAGCTTGGACAGGGCTGGGGCCAACGTCCTGACTTTC. Protein sequence: CASSLDRAGANVLTF.

The J gene is TRBJ2-2, the V gene TRBV10-2; D perhaps matches TRBD1 (5 bases). The CDR3 contains 13 residues. Between the trimmed V and J ends, which lost 9 bases and 1 base, there was a span of 9 bases. The germline CDR1 and CDR2 sequences are WSHSY and SAAADI. CDR3 residues: CASKDKNTGELFF. CDR3 nucleotide sequence: TGCGCCAGTAAGGACAAGAACACCGGGGAGCTGTTTTTT.

The rearrangement uses TRBV6-1 and TRBJ1-4; TRBD1 is a possible D gene (6 bases). Germline CDR1 reads MNHNS; CDR2 reads SASEGT. Trimming pared 2 bases from V and 6 bases from J, leaving 10 bases between. The CDR3 loop spans 14 amino acids. The CDR3 sequence is CASSELGADEKLFF. For the CDR3, the DNA is TGTGCCAGCAGTGAACTGGGGGCCGATGAAAAACTGTTTTTT.

V is TRBV18 and J is TRBJ1-2; 10 positions agree with TRBD1. Germline CDR1 is KGHSH and CDR2 is LQKENI. The CDR3 is 15 amino acids. V lost 3 bases to trimming and J lost 6 bases; unmatched junction nucleotides: 7. The CDR3 is CASSPRQTGGDGYTF. The CDR3 bases are TGTGCCAGCTCACCGAGGCAGACAGGGGGCGATGGCTACACCTTC.

The chain combines TRBV21-1 with TRBJ1-1; no check of the table's D call, TRBD1, against the DNA was made. TRBV21-1 is described as a pseudogene. This CDR3 contains 12 residues. The CDR3 loop is CASSSGNTEAFF. DNA for the CDR3: TGTGCCAGCAGCTCAGGAAACACTGAAGCTTTCTTT.

J is TRBJ2-2 and V is TRBV6-1; a weak D match, TRBD1 (6 bases). V was cut by 3 bases and J by 7 bases, with 12 bases left in between. The CDR3 consists of 14 residues. The germline V gene encodes CDR1 MNHNS and CDR2 SASEGT. The CDR3 DNA reads as TGTGCCAGCAGTGAGTTACAGGGCTTCGGGGAGCTGTTTTTT. Translated, it gives CASSELQGFGELFF.

This chain joins TRBV13 and TRBJ2-1, with 9 bases lining up with TRBD2. The germline gives CDR1 PRHDT, CDR2 FYEKMQ (reference sequence). V lost 1 base and J lost 4; bases outside the gene matches: 5. The CDR3 sequence is 16 residues long. The CDR3 nucleotides read TGTGCCAGCAGCTTAGTCCCTAGCGGGATTTACAATGAGCAGTTCTTC. This sequence encodes CASSLVPSGIYNEQFF.

The chain combines TRBV6-1 with TRBJ2-5, with a tentative D call TRBD1 (5 bases). The CDR3 runs 12 residues. Per the germline V gene, CDR1 is MNHNS and CDR2 is SASEGT. The V gene lost 8 bases and the J gene lost 3 bases, with 10 bases spanning the gap. CDR3: CASSREEETQYF. In DNA, the CDR3 is TGTGCCAGCTCCAGGGAAGAAGAGACCCAGTACTTC.

This chain uses TRBV6-1 with TRBJ2-1; 7 bases are shared with TRBD2. Looked up from germline, CDR1 is MNHNS and CDR2 is SASEGT. Trimming at V came to 8 bases and at J to 7 bases, leaving 5 bases not matched to a gene. The CDR3 runs 12 residues. Here the CDR3 reads CASGRGSNEQFF. As DNA, the CDR3 is TGTGCCAGCGGGCGGGGGTCGAATGAGCAGTTCTTC.

This clone appeared once. The chain carries TRBV18 and TRBJ2-1; no reliable D call. CDR3 length: 13 amino acids. The ends were cut back, 0 bases at V and 10 bases at J, with 10 bases in the middle. Germline lookup yields CDR1 KGHSH and CDR2 LQKENI. The CDR3 DNA is TGTGCCAGCTCACCACCTCTCCGAGACGAGCAGTTCTTC. Translated, it gives CASSPPLRDEQFF.